These 17 T cell receptor beta chains originate from one sample sequenced in a study of blood T cell repertoires in COVID-19. Profiled with immunoSEQ multiplex PCR; TCRdb holds only in-frame clones, not every one. The profile shows under 250,000 clones, about 86% of them singletons. The specimen was peripheral blood. These receptor sequences come from a man in his fifties with active or convalescent COVID-19.

The rearrangement links TRBV5-1 to TRBJ2-5, with D perhaps matching TRBD2 (5 bases). The germline V gene has CDR1 SGHRS and CDR2 YFSETQ. Trimming shortened V by 4 bases and J by 1 base, and 8 bases separated the two germline ends. CDR3 size: 13 residues. CDR3 in amino acids: CASSTEGQETQYF. CDR3 bases: TGCGCCAGCAGCACCGAGGGCCAAGAGACCCAGTACTTC.

As DNA, the CDR3 is TGTGCCAGCAGCCCTGACAGGGACACTGAAGCTTTCTTT. This codes for CASSPDRDTEAFF. The chain employs TRBV9 and TRBJ1-1; 7 bases match TRBD1. The CDR3 is 13 amino acids. Germline lookup yields CDR1 SGDLS and CDR2 YYNGEE. V was clipped by 4 bases and J by 3 bases; unmatched bases: 3.

This clone has only one observation. The J gene is TRBJ1-2, the V gene TRBV10-1; TRBD1 is a possible D gene (5 bases). Germline V gene lookup returns CDR1 WNHNN and CDR2 SYGVQD (reference sequence). The V gene lost 8 bases and the J gene lost 3 bases, with 19 bases spanning the gap. The CDR3 is 15 residues long. This CDR3 is CASAKGRDRYYGYTF. The CDR3 region has the DNA TGCGCCAGCGCCAAGGGCAGGGATCGGTACTATGGCTACACCTTC.

This clone appeared once. This rearrangement joins TRBV7-7 to TRBJ1-1; D possibly corresponds to TRBD1 (6 bases). Trimming pared 3 bases from V and 10 bases from J, leaving 33 bases between. From germline, CDR1 is SSHAT and CDR2 FNYEAQ (reference sequence). CDR3 size: 19 residues. CDR3 in DNA: TGTGCCAGCAGCTTTATCAGGATTCTCAGAGTCACGGGGGGCTGTCTAGCTTTCTTT. Translation gives CASSFIRILRVTGGCLAFF. Variable domain in full (rest from reference TRBV7-7 and TRBJ1-1): GAGVSQSPRYKVTKRGQDVTLRCDPISSHATLYWYQQALGQGPEFLTYFNYEAQPDKSGLPSDRFSAERPEGSISTLTIQRTEQRDSAMYRCASSFIRILRVTGGCLAFFGQGTRLTVV.

In regard to this clone: The sample carries other DNA sequences with the same CDR3. CDR3 sequence reads: CASSSGQGNYGYTF. The CDR3 DNA reads as TGCGCCAGCAGCTCCGGACAGGGCAACTATGGCTACACCTTC. V usage is TRBV5-1 and J usage is TRBJ1-2, with TRBD1 identical over 8 bases. The CDR3 consists of 14 residues. Germline CDR1 and CDR2: SGHRS and YFSETQ. J was trimmed by 2 bases and V by 3 bases; bases with no gene match: 3.

The rearrangement uses TRBV7-9 and TRBJ2-3; 7 bases align to TRBD1. Germline trimming cut 5 bases from V and 0 bases from J; bases unmatched to any gene: 8. The CDR3 has 16 amino acids. Per germline, CDR1 SEHNR and CDR2 FQNEAQ (reference sequence). Written as DNA, the CDR3 is TGTGCCAGCAGCCCGCGGACAGGCTTTAGCACAGATACGCAGTATTTT. Protein product: CASSPRTGFSTDTQYF.

Points on this clone: Compared with germline, one end of the junction differs, possibly owing to a read error. The chain recombines TRBV4-1 with TRBJ1-5, with unresolved D. The CDR3 is 15 amino acids. The germline V gene encodes CDR1 MGHRA and CDR2 YSYEKL. CDR3 DNA: TGCGCCAGCAGCCAAGACCACCGTAGCTATCAGCCCCAGCATTTT. The encoded protein is CASSQDHRSYQPQHF.

The J gene is TRBJ1-5, the V gene TRBV19; 9 positions agree with TRBD1. The J segment lost 1 base and the V segment lost 5 bases, leaving 12 bases of the junction unmatched. Per the germline V gene, CDR1 is LNHDA and CDR2 is SQIVND (reference sequence). CDR3 length: 18 residues. The CDR3 is CASSPRGGQGQSNQPQHF. The CDR3 DNA is TGTGCCAGTAGTCCCAGGGGGGGACAGGGTCAAAGCAATCAGCCCCAGCATTTT. The entire variable domain, with the rest obtained from reference TRBV19 and TRBJ1-5, is as follows: DGGITQSPKYLFRKEGQNVTLSCEQNLNHDAMYWYRQDPGQGLRLIYYSQIVNDFQKGDIAEGYSVSREKKESFPLTVTSAQKNPTAFYLCASSPRGGQGQSNQPQHFGDGTRLSIL.

Only a few counts were recorded for this clone. This rearrangement joins TRBV30 to TRBJ2-2; D might be TRBD1 (5 bases). The CDR3 totals 13 residues. CDR1 is GTSNPN and CDR2 is SVGIG in the germline V gene (reference sequence). Trimming took off 3 bases at V and 4 bases at J, with 9 bases between the two ends. CDR3 nucleotides: TGTGCCTGGAGAGGGGATGGCACCGGGGAGCTGTTTTTT. Protein sequence: CAWRGDGTGELFF.

This chain links TRBV4-1 with TRBJ1-2; D gene ambiguous. Germline-derived CDR1 and CDR2 are MGHRA and YSYEKL. Deletions cut 0 bases from V and 8 bases from J, with 16 bases between. The CDR3 consists of 15 residues. CDR3 nucleotide sequence: TGCGCCAGCAGCCAAGATCGGAGTTCGCTACGGGGCTACACCTTC. This sequence encodes CASSQDRSSLRGYTF.

This clone was detected only a few times. The rearrangement links TRBV7-3 to TRBJ1-1, with D possibly being TRBD1 (6 bases). Germline V gene sequence: CDR1 SGHTA, CDR2 FQGTGA. V shed 1 base and J shed 1 base, with 13 bases lying between them. The CDR3 sequence is 16 residues long. In DNA form, the CDR3 reads TGTGCCAGCAGCTTAAGAGCATTGGACAGGAACACTGAAGCTTTCTTT. This sequence encodes CASSLRALDRNTEAFF.

This clone has more than one count but fewer than ten. V is TRBV19 and J is TRBJ1-3, with TRBD1 as a possible D gene (5 bases). This CDR3 is built from 19 residues. CDR1 is LNHDA and CDR2 is SQIVND in the germline V gene (reference sequence). Trimming shortened V by 6 bases and J by 0 bases, and 24 bases separated the two germline ends. The CDR3 protein is CASRHGGVRDGFSGNTIYF. The CDR3 nucleotides are TGTGCCAGTAGACACGGAGGGGTCAGGGACGGATTCTCTGGAAACACCATATATTTT.

V and J are TRBV5-4 and TRBJ1-2; D not certain. V lost 5 bases and J lost 8, with 16 bases in between. This CDR3 region has 13 residues. Germline loops: CDR1 SGHNT, CDR2 YYREEE (reference sequence). CDR3 nucleotide sequence: TGTGCCAGCAGGGTGCCGTTGGTGGAGGGCTACACCTTC. It translates to CASRVPLVEGYTF.

The V gene is TRBV18, the J gene TRBJ1-5; 9 positions agree with TRBD1. V lost 3 bases and J lost 1; bases outside the gene matches: 4. This CDR3 is 16 amino acids long. CDR1 KGHSH and CDR2 LQKENI come from the germline V gene. The CDR3 spells CASSPTTGGSNQPQHF. CDR3 DNA sequence: TGTGCCAGCTCACCCACGACAGGGGGAAGCAATCAGCCCCAGCATTTT. Together with reference TRBV18 and TRBJ1-5, the CDR3 gives the full variable domain: NAGVMQNPRHLVRRRGQEARLRCSPMKGHSHVYWYRQLPEEGLKFMVYLQKENIIDESGMPKERFSAEFPKEGPSILRIQQVVRGDSAAYFCASSPTTGGSNQPQHFGDGTRLSIL.

The chain carries TRBV25-1 and TRBJ1-2, with 11 nucleotides matching TRBD1. The trim removed 6 bases at V and 1 base at J, leaving 1 base unmatched. The germline gives CDR1 MGHDK, CDR2 SYGVNS. The CDR3 totals 14 residues. DNA for the CDR3: TGTGCCAGCAGGGGGACAGGGGGTAACTATGGCTACACCTTC. Translation: CASRGTGGNYGYTF.

The chain couples TRBV5-1 to TRBJ1-1; 7 bases map to TRBD1. V gave up 0 bases and J gave up 1 base; unmatched junction bases: 6. Germline-derived CDR1 and CDR2 are SGHRS and YFSETQ. The CDR3 covers 16 residues. The CDR3 loop reads CASSLVFDRANTEAFF. In nucleotides, the CDR3 is TGCGCCAGCAGCTTGGTTTTCGACAGGGCGAACACTGAAGCTTTCTTT.

The V gene is TRBV4-3, the J gene TRBJ2-5; D remains ambiguous. Germline lookup yields CDR1 LGHNA and CDR2 YSLEER. The V end lost 5 bases, the J end lost 3 bases, and 10 bases lay between the germline ends. The CDR3 contains 13 residues. CDR3 coding DNA: TGCGCCAGCAGCATGCGTTTAGAAGAGACCCAGTACTTC. The encoded protein is CASSMRLEETQYF.